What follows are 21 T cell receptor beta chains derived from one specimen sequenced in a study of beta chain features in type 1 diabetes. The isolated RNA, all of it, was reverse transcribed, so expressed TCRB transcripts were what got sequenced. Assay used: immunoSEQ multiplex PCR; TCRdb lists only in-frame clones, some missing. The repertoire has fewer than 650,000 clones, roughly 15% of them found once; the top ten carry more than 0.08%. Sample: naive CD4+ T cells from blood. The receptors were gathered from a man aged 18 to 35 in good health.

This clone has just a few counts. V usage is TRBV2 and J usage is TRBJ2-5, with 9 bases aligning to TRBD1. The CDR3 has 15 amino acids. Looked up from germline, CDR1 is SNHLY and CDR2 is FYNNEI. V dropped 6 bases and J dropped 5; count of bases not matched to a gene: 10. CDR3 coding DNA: TGTGCCAGCAGATGGACAGGGGTGTGGAAGGAGACCCAGTACTTC. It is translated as CASRWTGVWKETQYF.

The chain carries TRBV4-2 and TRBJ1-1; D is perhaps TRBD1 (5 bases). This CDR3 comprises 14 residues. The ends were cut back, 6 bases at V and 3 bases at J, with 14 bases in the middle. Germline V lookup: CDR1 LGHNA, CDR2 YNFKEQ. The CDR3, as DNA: TGTGCCAGCAGTCATTCGACAGTAGACACTGAAGCTTTCTTT. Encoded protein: CASSHSTVDTEAFF.

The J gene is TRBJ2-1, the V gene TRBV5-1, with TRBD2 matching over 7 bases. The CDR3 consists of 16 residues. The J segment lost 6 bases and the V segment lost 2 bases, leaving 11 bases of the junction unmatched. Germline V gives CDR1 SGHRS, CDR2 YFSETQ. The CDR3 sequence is CASSFWGGARGNEQFF. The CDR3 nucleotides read TGCGCCAGCAGCTTTTGGGGAGGGGCCCGGGGCAATGAGCAGTTCTTC.

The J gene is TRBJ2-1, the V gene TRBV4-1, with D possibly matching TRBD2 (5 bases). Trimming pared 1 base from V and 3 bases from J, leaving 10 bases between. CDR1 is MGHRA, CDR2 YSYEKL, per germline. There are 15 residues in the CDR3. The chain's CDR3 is CASSQGAGDYNEQFF. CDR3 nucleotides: TGCGCCAGCAGCCAAGGCGCGGGTGACTACAATGAGCAGTTCTTC.

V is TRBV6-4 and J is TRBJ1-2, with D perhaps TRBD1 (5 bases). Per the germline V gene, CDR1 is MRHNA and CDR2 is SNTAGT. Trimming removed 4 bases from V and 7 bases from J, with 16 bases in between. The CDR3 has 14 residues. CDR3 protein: CASSGGAAFGGYTF. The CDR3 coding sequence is TGTGCCAGCAGTGGCGGGGCGGCTTTCGGTGGCTACACCTTC.

CDR3 sequence reads: CASSTAGSSNQPQHF. CDR3 nucleotides: TGTGCCAGCAGCACCGCAGGGTCTAGCAATCAGCCCCAGCATTTT. The chain combines TRBV6-1 with TRBJ1-5; tentative D call: TRBD1 (5 bases). The V end was cut by 6 bases, the J end by 0 bases, with 12 bases between. CDR1 MNHNS and CDR2 SASEGT come from the germline V gene. The CDR3 covers 15 residues.

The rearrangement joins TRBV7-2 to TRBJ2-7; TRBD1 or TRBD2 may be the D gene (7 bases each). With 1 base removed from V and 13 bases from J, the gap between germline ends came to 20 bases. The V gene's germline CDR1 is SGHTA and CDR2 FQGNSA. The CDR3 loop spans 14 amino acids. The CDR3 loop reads CASSLEGSTGRDYF. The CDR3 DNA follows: TGTGCCAGCAGCTTAGAGGGGTCGACAGGGAGGGATTACTTC.

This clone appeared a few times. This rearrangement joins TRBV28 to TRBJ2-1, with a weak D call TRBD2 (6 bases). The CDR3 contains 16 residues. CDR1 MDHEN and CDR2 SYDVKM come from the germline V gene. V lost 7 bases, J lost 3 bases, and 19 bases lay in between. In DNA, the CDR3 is TGTGCCAGCACCCTTCCCGGGACTGGGATCTACAATGAGCAGTTCTTC. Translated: CASTLPGTGIYNEQFF. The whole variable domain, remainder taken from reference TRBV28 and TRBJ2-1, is DVKVTQSSRYLVKRTGEKVFLECVQDMDHENMFWYRQDPGLGLRLIYFSYDVKMKEKGDIPEGYSVSREKKERFSLILESASTNQTSMYLCASTLPGTGIYNEQFFGPGTRLTVL.

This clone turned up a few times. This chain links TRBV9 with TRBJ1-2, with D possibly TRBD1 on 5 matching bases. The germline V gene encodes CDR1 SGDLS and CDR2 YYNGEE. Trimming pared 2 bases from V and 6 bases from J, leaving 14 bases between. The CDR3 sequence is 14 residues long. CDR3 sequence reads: CASSVMGGFHGYTF. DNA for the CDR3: TGTGCCAGCAGCGTTATGGGGGGATTCCATGGCTACACCTTC.

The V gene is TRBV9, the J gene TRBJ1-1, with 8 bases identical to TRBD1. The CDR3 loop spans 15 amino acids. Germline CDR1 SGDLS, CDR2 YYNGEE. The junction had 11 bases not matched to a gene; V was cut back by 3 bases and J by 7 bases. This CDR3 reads CASSAQGQGLYEAFF. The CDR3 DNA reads TGTGCCAGCAGCGCTCAAGGACAGGGCCTCTATGAAGCTTTCTTT.

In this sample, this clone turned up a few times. This CDR3 is CAGRLSGANVLTF. The CDR3 DNA reads TGTGCCGGACGGCTCTCTGGGGCCAACGTCCTGACTTTC. The J gene is TRBJ2-6, the V gene TRBV19, with no clear D. This CDR3 has 13 amino acids. Germline values: CDR1 LNHDA, CDR2 SQIVND (reference sequence). Trimming left V 11 bases short and J 0 bases short, with 8 bases between.

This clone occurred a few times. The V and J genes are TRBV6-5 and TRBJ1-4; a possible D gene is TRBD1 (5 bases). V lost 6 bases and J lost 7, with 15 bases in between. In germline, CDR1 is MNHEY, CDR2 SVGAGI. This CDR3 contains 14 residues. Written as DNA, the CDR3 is TGTGCCAGCAGGCACGCCAGGGTGGTTGAAAAACTGTTTTTT. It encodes CASRHARVVEKLFF.

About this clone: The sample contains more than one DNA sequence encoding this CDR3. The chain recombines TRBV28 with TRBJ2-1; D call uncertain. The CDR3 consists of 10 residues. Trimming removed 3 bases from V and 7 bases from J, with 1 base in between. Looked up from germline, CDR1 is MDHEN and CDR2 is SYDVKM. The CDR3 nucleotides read TGTGCCAGCAGTTTGAATGAGCAGTTCTTC. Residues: CASSLNEQFF.

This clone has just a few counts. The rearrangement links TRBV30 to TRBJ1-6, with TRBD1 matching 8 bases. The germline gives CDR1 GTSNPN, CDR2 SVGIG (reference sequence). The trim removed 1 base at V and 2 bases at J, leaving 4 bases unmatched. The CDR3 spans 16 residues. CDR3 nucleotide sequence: TGTGCCTGGAGTGGTGACAGGGGAACCTATAATTCACCCCTCCACTTT. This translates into CAWSGDRGTYNSPLHF.

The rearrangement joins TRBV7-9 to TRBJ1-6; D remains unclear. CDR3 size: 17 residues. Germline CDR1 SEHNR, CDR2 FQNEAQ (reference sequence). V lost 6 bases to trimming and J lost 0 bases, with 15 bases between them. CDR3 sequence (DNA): TGTGCCAGCAGGCCAGCGGTCTTTAGCTCCTATAATTCACCCCTCCACTTT. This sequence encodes CASRPAVFSSYNSPLHF.

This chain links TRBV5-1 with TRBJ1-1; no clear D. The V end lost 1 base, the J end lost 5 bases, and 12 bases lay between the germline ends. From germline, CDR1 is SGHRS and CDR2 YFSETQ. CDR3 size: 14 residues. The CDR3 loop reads CASSLFSDKTEAFF. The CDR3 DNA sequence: TGCGCCAGCAGCTTGTTTAGCGACAAAACTGAAGCTTTCTTT.

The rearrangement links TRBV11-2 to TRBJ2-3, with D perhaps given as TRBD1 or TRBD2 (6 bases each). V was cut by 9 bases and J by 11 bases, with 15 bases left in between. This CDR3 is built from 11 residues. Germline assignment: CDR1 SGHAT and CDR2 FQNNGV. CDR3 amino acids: CASAQGGGQYF. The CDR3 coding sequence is TGTGCCAGTGCACAGGGAGGTGGGCAGTATTTT. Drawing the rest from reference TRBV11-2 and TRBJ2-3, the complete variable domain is EAGVAQSPRYKIIEKRQSVAFWCNPISGHATLYWYQQILGQGPKLLIQFQNNGVVDDSQLPKDRFSAERLKGVDSTLKIQPAKLEDSAVYLCASAQGGGQYFGPGTRLTVL.

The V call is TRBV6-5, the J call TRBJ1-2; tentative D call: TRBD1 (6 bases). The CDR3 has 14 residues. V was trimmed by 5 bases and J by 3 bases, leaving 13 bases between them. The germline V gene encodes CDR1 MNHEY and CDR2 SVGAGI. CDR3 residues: CASSPYRDHYGYTF. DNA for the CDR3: TGTGCCAGCAGTCCCTACAGGGACCACTATGGCTACACCTTC.

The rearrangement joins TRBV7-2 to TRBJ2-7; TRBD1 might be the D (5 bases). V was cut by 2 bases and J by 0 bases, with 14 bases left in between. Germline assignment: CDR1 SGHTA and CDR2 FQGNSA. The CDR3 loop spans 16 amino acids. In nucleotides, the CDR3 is TGTGCCAGCAGCTTAAATCCAGGGCGGACCTCCTACGAGCAGTACTTC. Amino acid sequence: CASSLNPGRTSYEQYF.

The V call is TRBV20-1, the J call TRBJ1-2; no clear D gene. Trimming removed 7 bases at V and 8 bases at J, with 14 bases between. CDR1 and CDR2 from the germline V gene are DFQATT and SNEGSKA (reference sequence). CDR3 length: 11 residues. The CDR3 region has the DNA TGCAGTGGGATTGGTGTGCGGGGCTACACCTTC. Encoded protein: CSGIGVRGYTF.

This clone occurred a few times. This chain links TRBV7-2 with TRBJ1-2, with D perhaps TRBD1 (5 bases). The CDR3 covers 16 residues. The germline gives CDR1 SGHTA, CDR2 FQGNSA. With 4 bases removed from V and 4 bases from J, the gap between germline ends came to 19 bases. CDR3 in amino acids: CASSSMRSRGAYGYTF. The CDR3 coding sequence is TGTGCCAGCAGCTCCATGAGGAGTAGGGGCGCCTATGGCTACACCTTC.